The rows below give T cell receptor beta chains drawn from one sample of a study of cytomegalovirus exposure and HLA in healthy donors. Profiled with immunoSEQ multiplex PCR; TCRdb holds only in-frame clones, not every one. The repertoire consists of 150,000 to 200,000 clones, with around 85% occurring once and the leading ten covering around 5%. The sample consisted of PBMCs. These receptors were obtained from a woman in her twenties or thirties in good health and CMV-seronegative. Both conserved end residues are part of each CDR3. A D gene is named only where the DNA matches it firmly. Not every row has a clone size; where given, it reads once, few, many or a size class.

>TRBV7-9|15|TRBJ2-7|few|TRBD1
CASSPRGTGNYEQYF
TGTGCCAGCAGCCCGAGGGGGACAGGAAACTACGAGCAGTACTTC
>TRBV28|16|TRBJ1-4|.|.
CASSPGRQGGFEKLFF
TGTGCCAGCAGTCCCGGGAGGCAGGGAGGATTTGAAAAACTGTTTTTT
>TRBV19|13|TRBJ1-5|.|.
CASEGGPRQPQHF
TGTGCCAGTGAAGGGGGACCCCGGCAGCCCCAGCATTTT
>TRBV20-1|10|TRBJ2-1|.|.
CSASGGEQFF
TGCAGTGCTAGTGGTGGGGAGCAGTTCTTC
>TRBV27|15|TRBJ2-1|.|.
CASSFLPTIYNEQFF
TGTGCCAGCAGTTTCCTACCCACAATATACAATGAGCAGTTCTTC
>TRBV27|16|TRBJ2-3|.|TRBD2
CASSFFGTSGTDTQYF
TGTGCCAGCAGTTTTTTCGGGACTAGCGGCACAGATACGCAGTATTTT
>TRBV7-6|13|TRBJ1-2|.|.
CASSEGGNYGYTF
TGTGCCAGCTCGGAGGGCGGTAACTATGGCTACACCTTC
>TRBV15|15|TRBJ1-4|.|.
CATSKFRTGSEKLFF
TGTGCCACCAGCAAATTTCGAACCGGGAGTGAAAAACTGTTTTTT
>TRBV29-1|14|TRBJ2-2|.|TRBD2
CSVARSGSGGELFF
TGCAGCGTTGCACGCAGCGGGAGCGGCGGGGAGCTGTTTTTT
>TRBV15|13|TRBJ1-5|.|.
CATSIRSNQPQHF
TGTGCCACCAGCATCCGTAGCAATCAGCCCCAGCATTTT
>TRBV7-8|14|TRBJ2-3|.|.
CASSLVGVTDTQYF
TGTGCCAGCAGCTTAGTAGGTGTCACAGATACGCAGTATTTT
>TRBV4-1|14|TRBJ2-7|.|.
CASSSRKGGYEQYF
TGCGCCAGCAGCTCAAGAAAGGGGGGCTACGAGCAGTACTTC
>TRBV2|12|TRBJ2-7|.|.
CASSRNRDEQYF
TGTGCCAGCAGTAGAAACAGGGACGAGCAGTACTTC
>TRBV4-3|15|TRBJ1-4|.|.
CASSLSRQINEKLFF
TGCGCCAGCAGCCTCAGTCGGCAGATAAATGAAAAACTGTTTTTT
>TRBV4-3|15|TRBJ1-1|.|.
CASSQEGSFRTEAFF
TGCGCCAGCAGCCAAGAAGGCAGTTTCAGGACTGAAGCTTTCTTT
>TRBV29-1|14|TRBJ1-1|.|TRBD1
CSVEGTGGGTEAFF
TGCAGCGTTGAGGGGACAGGGGGAGGCACTGAAGCTTTCTTT
>TRBV11-2|15|TRBJ1-4|.|.
CASSSLSSQREKLFF
TGTGCCAGCAGCTCCCTGTCCTCGCAGAGAGAAAAACTGTTTTTT
>TRBV10-2|15|TRBJ2-1|.|TRBD2
CASSMSSGRAGEQFF
TGCGCCAGCAGTATGTCTAGCGGGAGAGCGGGTGAGCAGTTCTTC
>TRBV19|10|TRBJ2-3|.|.
CASSGGTQYF
TGTGCCAGTAGTGGGGGAACGCAGTATTTT
>TRBV14|12|TRBJ2-7|.|TRBD1
CASSQRDRSQYF
TGTGCCAGCAGCCAAAGGGACAGATCTCAGTACTTC
>TRBV6-5|13|TRBJ2-7|.|TRBD1
CASLEGATYEQYF
TGTGCCAGCCTCGAGGGGGCAACCTACGAGCAGTACTTC
>TRBV29-1|11|TRBJ2-5|.|.
CSGAYEETQYF
TGCAGCGGAGCGTATGAAGAGACCCAGTACTTC
>TRBV18|16|TRBJ1-6|.|TRBD1
CASSRTTTGVESPLHF
TGTGCCAGCTCACGTACAACGACAGGGGTTGAATCACCCCTCCACTTT
>TRBV6-5|14|TRBJ1-2|.|TRBD1
CASSVWGQSYGYTF
TGTGCCAGCAGTGTTTGGGGACAGAGCTATGGCTACACCTTC
>TRBV5-1|15|TRBJ2-1|.|TRBD2
CASSLASGDYNEQFF
TGCGCCAGCAGCTTGGCTAGCGGGGACTACAATGAGCAGTTCTTC
>TRBV4-3|14|TRBJ2-7|.|.
CASSPRTNSYEQYF
TGCGCCAGCAGCCCCCGGACTAACAGCTACGAGCAGTACTTC
>TRBV25-1|11|TRBJ2-5|.|.
CASSGGETQYF
TGTGCCAGCAGTGGGGGAGAGACCCAGTACTTC
>TRBV27|16|TRBJ2-3|.|TRBD2
CASSFTTSGYTDTQYF
TGTGCCAGCAGTTTTACCACTAGCGGTTACACAGATACGCAGTATTTT
>TRBV7-9|17|TRBJ2-1|.|TRBD1
CASSLVGTGRPYNEQFF
TGTGCCAGCAGCTTAGTCGGGACAGGGCGACCCTACAATGAGCAGTTCTTC
>TRBV28|12|TRBJ1-1|.|.
CASSLDKTEAFF
TGTGCCAGCAGTTTGGATAAAACTGAAGCTTTCTTT
>TRBV5-4|14|TRBJ2-1|.|.
CASSKDATYNEQFF
TGTGCCAGCAGCAAGGACGCTACCTACAATGAGCAGTTCTTC
>TRBV5-6|16|TRBJ1-5|.|.
CASSSLGEGEDQPQHF
TGTGCCAGCAGTTCCCTAGGGGAGGGAGAAGATCAGCCCCAGCATTTT
>TRBV19|14|TRBJ2-5|.|.
CATRPGPVKETQYF
TGTGCCACTCGCCCGGGACCCGTGAAAGAGACCCAGTACTTC
>TRBV5-1|14|TRBJ2-3|.|.
CASSPTGTTDTQYF
TGCGCCAGCAGCCCGACAGGCACCACAGATACGCAGTATTTT
>TRBV7-8|13|TRBJ1-5|.|.
CASSSSGSTPQHF
TGTGCCAGCAGCTCAAGCGGAAGTACGCCCCAGCATTTT
>TRBV6-5|14|TRBJ1-1|.|.
CASSYRAGNTEAFF
TGTGCCAGCAGTTACAGGGCAGGGAACACTGAAGCTTTCTTT
>TRBV28|15|TRBJ2-1|.|.
CASNPGHRRYNEQFF
TGTGCCAGCAACCCGGGGCACAGGCGATACAATGAGCAGTTCTTC
>TRBV11-2|15|TRBJ2-6|.|.
CASSPVASGANVLTF
TGTGCCAGCAGCCCTGTGGCTTCGGGGGCCAACGTCCTGACTTTC
>TRBV18|14|TRBJ1-5|.|TRBD1
CASSPDGTGRPQHF
TGTGCCAGCTCACCAGACGGGACAGGGCGGCCCCAGCATTTT
>TRBV5-1|16|TRBJ2-1|.|TRBD2
CASSTATSGGGNEQFF
TGCGCCAGCAGCACCGCGACTAGCGGGGGGGGTAATGAGCAGTTCTTC
>TRBV5-1|11|TRBJ2-5|.|.
CASSSTQTQYF
TGCGCCAGCAGCAGTACACAGACCCAGTACTTC
>TRBV7-3|13|TRBJ1-1|.|.
CASSFEGNTEAFF
TGTGCCAGCAGCTTCGAGGGAAACACTGAAGCTTTCTTT
>TRBV4-1|15|TRBJ2-7|.|.
CASSQDGYTSYEQYF
TGCGCCAGCAGCCAAGATGGTTACACCTCCTACGAGCAGTACTTC
>TRBV15|14|TRBJ1-2|few|.
CATSSRGAVYGYTF
TGTGCCACCAGCAGTCGAGGAGCGGTCTATGGCTACACCTTC
>TRBV6-1|18|TRBJ2-4|.|TRBD1
CASSAFGQAPLAKNIQYF
TGTGCCAGCAGTGCATTTGGACAGGCTCCCCTAGCCAAAAACATTCAGTACTTC
>TRBV28|15|TRBJ2-3|once|TRBD2
CASRGTGGRTDTQYF
TGTGCCAGCAGGGGAACGGGAGGGCGCACAGATACGCAGTATTTT
>TRBV7-3|13|TRBJ2-3|once|.
CASSLATTSTQYF
TGTGCCAGCAGCTTGGCGACAACGAGTACGCAGTATTTT
>TRBV25-1|14|TRBJ1-1|.|.
CASSMVGANTEAFF
TGTGCCAGCAGCATGGTCGGGGCGAACACTGAAGCTTTCTTT
>TRBV4-2|16|TRBJ2-3|.|TRBD2
CASSQGGLGRTDTQYF
TGTGCCAGCAGCCAAGGTGGACTAGGGAGGACAGATACGCAGTATTTT
>TRBV6-5|16|TRBJ2-1|.|TRBD1
CASSYLQGPSGGEQFF
TGTGCCAGCAGTTACCTACAGGGGCCGTCGGGTGGTGAGCAGTTCTTC
>TRBV29-1|13|TRBJ2-7|medium-sized|.
CSVTLREPYEQYF
TGCAGCGTTACTTTACGGGAACCCTACGAGCAGTACTTC
>TRBV4-1|12|TRBJ2-1|.|.
CASSDLGDEQFF
TGCGCCAGCAGCGACCTAGGGGATGAGCAGTTCTTC
>TRBV6-5|13|TRBJ1-6|.|.
CASTTGRGSPLHF
TGTGCCAGCACTACAGGGCGGGGTTCACCCCTCCACTTT
>TRBV27|15|TRBJ2-1|few|.
CASSSADPGTDEQFF
TGTGCCAGCAGTTCCGCCGACCCAGGGACGGATGAGCAGTTCTTC